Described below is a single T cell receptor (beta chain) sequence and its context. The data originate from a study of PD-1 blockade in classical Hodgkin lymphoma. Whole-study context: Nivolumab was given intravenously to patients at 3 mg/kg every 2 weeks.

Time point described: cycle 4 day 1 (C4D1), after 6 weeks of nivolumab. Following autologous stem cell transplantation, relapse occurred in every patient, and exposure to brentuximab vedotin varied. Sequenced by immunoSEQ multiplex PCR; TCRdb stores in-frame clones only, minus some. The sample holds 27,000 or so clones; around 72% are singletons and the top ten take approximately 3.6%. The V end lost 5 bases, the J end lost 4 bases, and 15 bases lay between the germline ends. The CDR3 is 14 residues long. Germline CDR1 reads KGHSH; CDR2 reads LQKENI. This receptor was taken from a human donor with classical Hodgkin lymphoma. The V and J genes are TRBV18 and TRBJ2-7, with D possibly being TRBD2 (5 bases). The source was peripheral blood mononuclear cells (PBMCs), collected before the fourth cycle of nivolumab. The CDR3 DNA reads TGTGCCAGCTCAACGGGATCCTCCTTATACGAGCAGTACTTC. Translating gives CASSTGSSLYEQYF.